This T cell receptor (beta chain) was obtained from a study of CD8+CD57+ T cells in acquired aplastic anemia. On the study more broadly: Average DNA yield from sorted CD4+ and CD8+ cells was about 3.2 ug.

By flow cytometry, patients selected for sequencing had shown an expansion of CD8+CD57+ cells. As a group, the patients uniformly had severe acquired aplastic anemia. This clonotype was picked up many times. As yet, its antigen is unknown. Study-level results: About 29 CD8+ CDR3 sequences occurred in both the patients and the controls. A significant difference in CD8+ Simpson's diversity between patients and controls was not found.

The study profiled TCR beta VDJ and CDR3 using genomic DNA as template. Each CDR3 protein gets one entry after TCRdb re-called the reads with MiXCR. The data show 200,000 to 250,000 distinct CDR3 sequences, 60% to 80% seen once. This clonotype was sampled from a human donor with aplastic anemia. Specimen: sorted CD4+, CD8+, or CD8+CD57+ T cells (not recorded which) from PBMCs.

The CDR3 reads CASSLSRGPGEQYF. The DNA of the CDR3 is TGTGCCAGCAGCTTATCAAGGGGGCCGGGTGAGCAGTACTTC. V and J are TRBV7-9 and TRBJ2-7, with 7 bases fitting TRBD1. This CDR3 spans 14 amino acids. CDR1 and CDR2 from the germline V gene are SEHNR and FQNEAQ (reference sequence). The trim removed 2 bases at V and 7 bases at J, leaving 8 bases unmatched.